The clone carrying this T cell receptor (beta chain) appeared a few times. Antigen specificity is unknown. Markers CD45RO/CCR7/CD25/CD127/CD95/CD27 served to sort CD4+ naive, central memory, regulatory and stem cell-like memory cells. The record originates from a study of beta chain features in type 1 diabetes. Whole-study findings and limits: TCRB CDR3s were moderately but significantly shorter in Type 1 diabetes patients in all four CD4+ subsets. Sequencing from cDNA could over-represent high-TCR-expressing cells.

CDR3 length: 17 amino acids. J was trimmed by 7 bases and V by 5 bases; bases with no gene match: 14. Germline V gene data show CDR1 as SGHTA and CDR2 as FQGNSA. The authors reverse transcribed all of the isolated RNA, so sequencing captured expressed TCRB transcripts. Some clones are missing from TCRdb's copy, which holds only in-frame ones; the method was immunoSEQ multiplex PCR. The top ten clones hold around 2.6% of a sample with about 120,000 clones, 17% of them seen once. Specimen: central memory CD4+ T cells from blood. The J gene is TRBJ2-1, the V gene TRBV7-2; TRBD2 aligns across 10 bases. The TCR sequence derives from a man younger than 35 with type 1 diabetes. This chain's CDR3 is CASSQTPSGGRGNEQFF. The CDR3 DNA reads as TGTGCCAGCAGCCAGACCCCTAGCGGGGGACGCGGGAATGAGCAGTTCTTC. The full variable domain, completed using reference TRBV7-2 and TRBJ2-1, is GAGVSQSPSNKVTEKGKDVELRCDPISGHTALYWYRQSLGQGLEFLIYFQGNSAPDKSGLPSDRFSAERTGGSVSTLTIQRTQQEDSAVYLCASSQTPSGGRGNEQFFGPGTRLTVL.